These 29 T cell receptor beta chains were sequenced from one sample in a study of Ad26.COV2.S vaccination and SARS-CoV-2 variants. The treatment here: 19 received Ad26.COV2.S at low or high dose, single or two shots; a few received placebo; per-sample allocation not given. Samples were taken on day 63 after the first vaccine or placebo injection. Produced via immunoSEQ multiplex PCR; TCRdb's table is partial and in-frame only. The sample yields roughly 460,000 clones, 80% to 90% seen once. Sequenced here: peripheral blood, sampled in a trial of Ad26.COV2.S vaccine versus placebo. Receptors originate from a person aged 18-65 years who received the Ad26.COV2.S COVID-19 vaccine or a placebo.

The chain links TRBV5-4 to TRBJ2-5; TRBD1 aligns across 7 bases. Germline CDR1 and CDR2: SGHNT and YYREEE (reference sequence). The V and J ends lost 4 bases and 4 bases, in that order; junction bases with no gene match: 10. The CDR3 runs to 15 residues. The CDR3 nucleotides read TGTGCCAGCAGCGCGGGCTTAACAGGGGCAGAGACCCAGTACTTC. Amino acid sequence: CASSAGLTGAETQYF.

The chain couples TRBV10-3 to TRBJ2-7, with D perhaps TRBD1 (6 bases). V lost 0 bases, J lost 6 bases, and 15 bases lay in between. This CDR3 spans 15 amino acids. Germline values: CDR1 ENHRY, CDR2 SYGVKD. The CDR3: CAISESVTGFREQYF. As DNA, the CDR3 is TGTGCCATCAGTGAGTCAGTGACAGGTTTCCGCGAGCAGTACTTC.

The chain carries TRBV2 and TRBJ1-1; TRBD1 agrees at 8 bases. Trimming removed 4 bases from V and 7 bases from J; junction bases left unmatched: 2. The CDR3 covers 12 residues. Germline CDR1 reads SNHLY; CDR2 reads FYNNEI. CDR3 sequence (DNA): TGTGCCAGCAGTGGACAGGGGTTTGAAGCTTTCTTT. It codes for CASSGQGFEAFF.

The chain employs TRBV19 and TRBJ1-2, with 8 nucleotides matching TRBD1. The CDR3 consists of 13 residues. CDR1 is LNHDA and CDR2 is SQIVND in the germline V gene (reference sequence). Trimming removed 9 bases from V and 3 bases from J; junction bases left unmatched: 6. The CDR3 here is CASRQGRDYGYTF. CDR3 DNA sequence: TGTGCCAGCAGACAGGGGAGAGACTATGGCTACACCTTC. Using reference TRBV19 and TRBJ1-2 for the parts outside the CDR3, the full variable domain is DGGITQSPKYLFRKEGQNVTLSCEQNLNHDAMYWYRQDPGQGLRLIYYSQIVNDFQKGDIAEGYSVSREKKESFPLTVTSAQKNPTAFYLCASRQGRDYGYTFGSGTRLTVV.

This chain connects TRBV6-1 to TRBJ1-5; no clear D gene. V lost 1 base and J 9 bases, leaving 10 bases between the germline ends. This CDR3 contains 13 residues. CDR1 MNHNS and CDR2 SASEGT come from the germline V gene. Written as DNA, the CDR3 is TGTGCCAGCAGTGAAGAAGGTTCTGGGCCCCAGCATTTT. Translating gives CASSEEGSGPQHF.

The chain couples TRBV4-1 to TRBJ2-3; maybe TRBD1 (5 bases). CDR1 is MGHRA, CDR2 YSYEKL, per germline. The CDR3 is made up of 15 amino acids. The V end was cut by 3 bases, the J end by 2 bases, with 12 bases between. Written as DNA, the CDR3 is TGCGCCAGCAGCCAGGCGCAGGGCTACACAGATACGCAGTATTTT. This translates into CASSQAQGYTDTQYF.

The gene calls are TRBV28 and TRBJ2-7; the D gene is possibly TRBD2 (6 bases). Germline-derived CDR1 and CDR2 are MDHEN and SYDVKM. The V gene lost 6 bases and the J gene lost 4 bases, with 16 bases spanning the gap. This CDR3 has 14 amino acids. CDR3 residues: CASSSLATPYEQYF. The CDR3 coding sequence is TGTGCCAGCAGCTCACTAGCAACACCATACGAGCAGTACTTC.

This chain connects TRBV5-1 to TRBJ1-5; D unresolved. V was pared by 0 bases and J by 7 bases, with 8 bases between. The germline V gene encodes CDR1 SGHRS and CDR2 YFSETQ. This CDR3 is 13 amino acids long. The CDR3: CASSLGEEQPQHF. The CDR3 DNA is TGCGCCAGCAGCTTGGGAGAGGAGCAGCCCCAGCATTTT.

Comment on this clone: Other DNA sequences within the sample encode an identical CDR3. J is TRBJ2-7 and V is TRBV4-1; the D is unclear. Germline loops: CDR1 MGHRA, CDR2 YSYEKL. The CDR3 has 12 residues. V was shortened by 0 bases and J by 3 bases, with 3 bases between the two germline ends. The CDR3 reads CASSQDGYEQYF. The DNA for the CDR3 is TGCGCCAGCAGCCAAGACGGCTACGAGCAGTACTTC.

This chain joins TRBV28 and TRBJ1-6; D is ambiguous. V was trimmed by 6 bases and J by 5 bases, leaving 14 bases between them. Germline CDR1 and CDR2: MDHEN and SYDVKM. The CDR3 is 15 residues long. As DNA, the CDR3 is TGTGCCAGCAGCCCCGATAGACACAATAATTCACCCCTCCACTTT. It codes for CASSPDRHNNSPLHF.

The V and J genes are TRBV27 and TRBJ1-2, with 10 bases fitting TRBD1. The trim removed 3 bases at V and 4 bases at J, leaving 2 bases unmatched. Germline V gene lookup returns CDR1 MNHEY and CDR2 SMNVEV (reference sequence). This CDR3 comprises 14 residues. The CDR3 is CASSFGQGGYGYTF. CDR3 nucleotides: TGTGCCAGCAGTTTCGGACAGGGGGGCTATGGCTACACCTTC.

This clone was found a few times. CDR3: CASSVTWNTEAFF. CDR3 in DNA: TGTGCCAGCAGTGTAACATGGAACACTGAAGCTTTCTTT. This chain uses TRBV12-3 or TRBV12-4 with TRBJ1-1; D unresolved. CDR3 length equals 13 residues. V was pared by 5 bases and J by 1 base, with 8 bases between.

CDR3 sequence: CASSYGAYTEAFF. CDR3 DNA sequence: TGTGCCAGCAGTTACGGCGCCTACACTGAAGCTTTCTTT. The J gene is TRBJ1-1, the V gene TRBV6-2 or TRBV6-3; D call uncertain. The V end was cut by 2 bases, the J end by 3 bases, with 7 bases between. The CDR3 sequence is 13 residues long. The germline V gene has CDR1 MNHEY and CDR2 SVGEGT.

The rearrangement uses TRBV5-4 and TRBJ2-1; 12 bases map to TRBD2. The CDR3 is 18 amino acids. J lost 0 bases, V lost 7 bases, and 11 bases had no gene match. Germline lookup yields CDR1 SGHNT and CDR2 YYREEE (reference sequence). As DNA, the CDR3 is TGTGCCAGCGGGGAGGGGACTAGCGGGTGGAGCTCCTACAATGAGCAGTTCTTC. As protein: CASGEGTSGWSSYNEQFF. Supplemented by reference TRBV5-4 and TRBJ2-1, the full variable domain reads ETGVTQSPTHLIKTRGQQVTLRCSSQSGHNTVSWYQQALGQGPQFIFQYYREEENGRGNFPPRFSGLQFPNYSSELNVNALELDDSALYLCASGEGTSGWSSYNEQFFGPGTRLTVL.

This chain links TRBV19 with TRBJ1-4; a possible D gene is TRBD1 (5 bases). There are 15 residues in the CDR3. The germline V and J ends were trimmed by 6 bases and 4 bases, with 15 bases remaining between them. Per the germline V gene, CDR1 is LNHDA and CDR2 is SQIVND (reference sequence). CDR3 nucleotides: TGTGCCAGTAGGAGAGGGACGGCTAATAATGAAAAACTGTTTTTT. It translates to CASRRGTANNEKLFF.

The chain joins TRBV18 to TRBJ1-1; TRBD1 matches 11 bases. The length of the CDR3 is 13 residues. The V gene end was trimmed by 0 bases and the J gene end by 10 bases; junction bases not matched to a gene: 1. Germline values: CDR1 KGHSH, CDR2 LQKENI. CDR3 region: CASSPPDRGRAFF. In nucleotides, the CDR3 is TGTGCCAGCTCACCACCGGACAGGGGGCGAGCTTTCTTT.

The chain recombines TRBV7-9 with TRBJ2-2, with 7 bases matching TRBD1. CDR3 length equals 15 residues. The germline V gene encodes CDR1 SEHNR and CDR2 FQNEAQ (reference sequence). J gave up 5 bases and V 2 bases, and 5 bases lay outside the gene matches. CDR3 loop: CASSLKGASTGELFF. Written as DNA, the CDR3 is TGTGCCAGCAGCTTAAAGGGGGCGTCGACCGGGGAGCTGTTTTTT.

CDR3 residues: CASSVASGIQGDNSPLHF. The CDR3 bases are TGTGCCAGCAGCGTAGCGTCGGGGATCCAAGGGGATAATTCACCCCTCCACTTT. The chain is built from TRBV9 and TRBJ1-6, with D perhaps matching TRBD1 (5 bases). Trimming cost V 0 bases and J 5 bases, with 18 bases left between them. This CDR3 is built from 18 residues. The germline V gene encodes CDR1 SGDLS and CDR2 YYNGEE.

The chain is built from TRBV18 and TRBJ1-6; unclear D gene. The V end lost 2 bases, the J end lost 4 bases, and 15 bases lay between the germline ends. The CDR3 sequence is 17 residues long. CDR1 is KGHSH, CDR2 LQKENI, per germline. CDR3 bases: TGTGCCAGCTCACCATTCGGGCCCATCGGGTATAATTCACCCCTCCACTTT. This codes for CASSPFGPIGYNSPLHF.

DNA of the CDR3: TGTGCCAGCAGCCCGACTGCGGGACTAGCGGGAAATTTGAGGTCCGGGGAGCTGTTTTTT. This encodes CASSPTAGLAGNLRSGELFF. This chain connects TRBV14 to TRBJ2-2; TRBD2 matches 13 bases. The CDR3 extends over 20 amino acids. The germline V gene encodes CDR1 SGHDN and CDR2 FVKESK. The junction had 17 bases not matched to a gene; V was cut back by 4 bases and J by 6 bases.

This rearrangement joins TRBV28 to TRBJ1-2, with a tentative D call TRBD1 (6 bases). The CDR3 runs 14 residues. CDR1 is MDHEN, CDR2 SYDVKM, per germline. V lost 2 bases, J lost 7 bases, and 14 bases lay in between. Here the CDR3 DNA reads TGTGCCAGCAGTTTAACAGGGTTTGGCTCTGGCTACACCTTC. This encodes CASSLTGFGSGYTF.

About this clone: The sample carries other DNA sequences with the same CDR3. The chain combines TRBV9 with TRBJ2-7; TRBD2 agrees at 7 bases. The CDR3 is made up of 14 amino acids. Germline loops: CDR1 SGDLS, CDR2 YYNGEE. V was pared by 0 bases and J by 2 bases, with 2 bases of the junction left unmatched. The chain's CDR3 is CASSVEGLPYEQYF. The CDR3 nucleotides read TGTGCCAGCAGCGTAGAGGGACTACCCTACGAGCAGTACTTC.

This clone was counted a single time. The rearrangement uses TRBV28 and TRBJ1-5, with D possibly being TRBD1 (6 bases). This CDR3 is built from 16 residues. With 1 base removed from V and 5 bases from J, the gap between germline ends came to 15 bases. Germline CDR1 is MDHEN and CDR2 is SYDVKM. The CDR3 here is CASSLSRRGAHQPQHF. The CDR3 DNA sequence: TGTGCCAGCAGTTTATCAAGGCGGGGGGCCCATCAGCCCCAGCATTTT.

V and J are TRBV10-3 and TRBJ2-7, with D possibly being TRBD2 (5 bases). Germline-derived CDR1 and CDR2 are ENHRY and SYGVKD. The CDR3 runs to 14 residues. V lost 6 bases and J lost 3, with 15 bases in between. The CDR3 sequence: CAISRAGKGYEQYF. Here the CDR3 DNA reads TGTGCCATCAGCCGGGCCGGGAAAGGCTACGAGCAGTACTTC.

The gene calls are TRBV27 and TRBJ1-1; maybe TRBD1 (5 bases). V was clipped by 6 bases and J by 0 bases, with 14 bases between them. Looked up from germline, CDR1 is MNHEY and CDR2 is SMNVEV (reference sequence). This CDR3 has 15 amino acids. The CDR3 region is CASRPTGDLNTEAFF. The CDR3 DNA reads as TGTGCCAGCAGGCCTACGGGGGACCTGAACACTGAAGCTTTCTTT.

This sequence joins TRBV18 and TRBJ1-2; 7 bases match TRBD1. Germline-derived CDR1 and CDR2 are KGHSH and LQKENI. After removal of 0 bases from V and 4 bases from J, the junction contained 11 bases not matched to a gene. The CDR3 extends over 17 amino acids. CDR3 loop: CASSPPGQRTSGYGYTF. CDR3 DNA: TGTGCCAGCTCACCACCGGGACAGCGGACTTCGGGCTATGGCTACACCTTC. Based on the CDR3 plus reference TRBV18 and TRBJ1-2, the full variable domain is NAGVMQNPRHLVRRRGQEARLRCSPMKGHSHVYWYRQLPEEGLKFMVYLQKENIIDESGMPKERFSAEFPKEGPSILRIQQVVRGDSAAYFCASSPPGQRTSGYGYTFGSGTRLTVV.

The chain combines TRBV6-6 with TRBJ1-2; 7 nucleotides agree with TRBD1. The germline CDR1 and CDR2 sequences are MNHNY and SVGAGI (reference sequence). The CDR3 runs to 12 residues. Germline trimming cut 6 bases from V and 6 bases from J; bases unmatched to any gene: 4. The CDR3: CASRPTGDGYTF. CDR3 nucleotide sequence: TGTGCCAGCAGACCCACAGGGGATGGCTACACCTTC.

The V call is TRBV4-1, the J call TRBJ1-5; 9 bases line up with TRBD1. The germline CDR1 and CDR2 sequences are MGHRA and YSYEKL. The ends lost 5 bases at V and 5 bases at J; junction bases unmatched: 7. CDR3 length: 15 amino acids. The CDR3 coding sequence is TGCGCCAGCAGCAGGACAGGGGATGAGGATCAGCCCCAGCATTTT. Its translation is CASSRTGDEDQPQHF.

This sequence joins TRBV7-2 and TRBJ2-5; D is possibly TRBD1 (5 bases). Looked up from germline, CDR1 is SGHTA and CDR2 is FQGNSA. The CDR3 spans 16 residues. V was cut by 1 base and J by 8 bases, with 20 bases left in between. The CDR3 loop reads CASSLVFGVQVETQYF. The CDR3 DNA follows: TGTGCCAGCAGCTTAGTTTTCGGTGTACAGGTGGAAACCCAGTACTTC.